The clone carrying this T cell receptor (beta chain) was observed a single time. The CDR3 runs 15 residues. CDR1 SGHAT and CDR2 FQNNGV come from the germline V gene. Trimming at V came to 4 bases and at J to 6 bases, leaving 4 bases not matched to a gene. The sample belongs to a study of T cell responses to AZD1222 COVID-19 vaccine. Measured with immunoSEQ multiplex PCR; TCRdb has only the in-frame clones, and not every one. The table records about 110,000 clones, around 90% of them present only once. The sequence derives from an adult who received the AZD1222 COVID-19 vaccine. The V call is TRBV11-2, the J call TRBJ2-1; 12 nucleotides agree with TRBD2. The material was peripheral blood, obtained 28 days after the second AZD1222 dose. The CDR3 coding sequence is TGTGCCAGCAGCTATCTAGCGGGGGGGTTCAATGAGCAGTTCTTC. Its protein product is CASSYLAGGFNEQFF.